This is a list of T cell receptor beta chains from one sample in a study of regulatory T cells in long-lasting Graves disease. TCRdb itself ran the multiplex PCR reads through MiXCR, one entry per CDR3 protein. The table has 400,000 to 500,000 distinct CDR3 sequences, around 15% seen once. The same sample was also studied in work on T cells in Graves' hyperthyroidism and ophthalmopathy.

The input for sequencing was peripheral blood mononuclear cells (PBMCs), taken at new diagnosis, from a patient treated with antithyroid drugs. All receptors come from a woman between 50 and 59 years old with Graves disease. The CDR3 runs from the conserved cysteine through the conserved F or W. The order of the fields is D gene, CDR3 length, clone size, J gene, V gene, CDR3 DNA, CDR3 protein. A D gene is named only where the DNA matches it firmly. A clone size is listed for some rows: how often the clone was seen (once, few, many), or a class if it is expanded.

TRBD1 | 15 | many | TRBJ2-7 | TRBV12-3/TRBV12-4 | TGTGCCAGCAGTCCCCGGGGACAGGGACCCTACGAGCAGTACTTC | CASSPRGQGPYEQYF
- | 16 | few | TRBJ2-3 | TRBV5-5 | TGTGCCAGCAGCTGGAGGAGCGGGACAGGCACAGATACGCAGTATTTT | CASSWRSGTGTDTQYF
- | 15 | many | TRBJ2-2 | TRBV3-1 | TGTGCCAGCAGCCGCACAGGGTGGAACACCGGGGAGCTGTTTTTT | CASSRTGWNTGELFF
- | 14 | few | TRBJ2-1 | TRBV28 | TGTGCCAGCAGCCGGAAATTCCCTCCAATTGAGCAGTTCTTC | CASSRKFPPIEQFF
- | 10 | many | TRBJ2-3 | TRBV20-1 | TGCAGTGCGGCGGGGGATACGCAGTATTTT | CSAAGDTQYF
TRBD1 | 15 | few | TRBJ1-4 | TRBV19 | TGTGCCAGTAGTATGTCTTCAGGGGGCAATGAAAAACTGTTTTTT | CASSMSSGGNEKLFF
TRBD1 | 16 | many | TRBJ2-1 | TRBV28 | TGTGCCAGCAGTTCCATTGGACAGGCGTCCTACAATGAGCAGTTCTTC | CASSSIGQASYNEQFF
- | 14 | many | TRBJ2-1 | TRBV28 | TGTGCCAGCAGCTCGCCGGGTGTCTACAATGAGCAGTTCTTC | CASSSPGVYNEQFF
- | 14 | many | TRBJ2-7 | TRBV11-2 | TGTGCCAGCAGCTTAGCGATTGGAAACTACGAGCAGTACTTC | CASSLAIGNYEQYF
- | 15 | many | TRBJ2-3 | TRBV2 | TGTGCCAGCAGTGATCTAACGGGTTCAACAGATACGCAGTATTTT | CASSDLTGSTDTQYF
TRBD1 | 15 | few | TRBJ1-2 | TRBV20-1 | TGCAGTGCTAGAGATTTTACAGGGGACTCCTATGGCTACACCTTC | CSARDFTGDSYGYTF
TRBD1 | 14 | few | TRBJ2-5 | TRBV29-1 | TGCAGCGCTGTATGGACAGGGGCGATGGAGACCCAGTACTTC | CSAVWTGAMETQYF
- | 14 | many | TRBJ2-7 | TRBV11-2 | TGTGCCAGCAGCTTCAGGCATGGGTCCTACGAGCAGTACTTC | CASSFRHGSYEQYF
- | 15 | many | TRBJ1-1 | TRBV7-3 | TGTGCCAGCAGCCTCTCCCCGACAGGCGACACTGAAGCTTTCTTT | CASSLSPTGDTEAFF
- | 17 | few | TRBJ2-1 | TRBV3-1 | TGTGCCAGCAGCCAAGGGTTTCGGAGTGCCTCTACAAATGAGCAGTTCTTC | CASSQGFRSASTNEQFF
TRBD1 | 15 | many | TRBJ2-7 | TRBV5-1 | TGCGCCAGCAGCTACGACAGGGGCCTTGCCTACGAGCAGTACTTC | CASSYDRGLAYEQYF
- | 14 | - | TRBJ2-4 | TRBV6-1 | TGTGCCAGCAGCCTTGTAGTGGGGGCAAACATTCAGTACTTC | CASSLVVGANIQYF
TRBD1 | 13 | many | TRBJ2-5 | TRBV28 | TGTGCCAGCAGCTGGACAGGGCAAGAGACCCAGTACTTC | CASSWTGQETQYF
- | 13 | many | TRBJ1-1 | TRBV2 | TGTGCCAGCAGTGGAGGGGGGCCCGCGGGAGCTTTCTTT | CASSGGGPAGAFF
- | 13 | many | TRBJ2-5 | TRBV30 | TGTGCCTGGAGTCAGGGGGACTCAGAGACCCAGTACTTC | CAWSQGDSETQYF
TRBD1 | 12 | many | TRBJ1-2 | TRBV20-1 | TGCAGTGCCCCGGACAGGTGGTTGGGCTACACCTTC | CSAPDRWLGYTF
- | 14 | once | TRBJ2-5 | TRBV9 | TGTGCCAGCAGCCCCGCGACAGCAAAAGAGACCCAGTACTTC | CASSPATAKETQYF
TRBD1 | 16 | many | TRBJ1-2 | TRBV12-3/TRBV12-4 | TGTGCCAGCACCCGATTTGGCGGGACAGGGATCTATGGCTACACCTTC | CASTRFGGTGIYGYTF
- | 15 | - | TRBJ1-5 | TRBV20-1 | TGCAGTGCTAGAGCCGGAGGGGATGCCCGTTTGTCCCAGCATTTT | CSARAGGDARLSQHF
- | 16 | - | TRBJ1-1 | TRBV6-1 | TGTGCCAGCAGCAGAACGGGTCCCCGTTTAAACACTGAAGCTTTCTTT | CASSRTGPRLNTEAFF
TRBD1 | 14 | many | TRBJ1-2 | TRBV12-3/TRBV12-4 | TGTGCCAGCCATCCACCGGGACAGCGCTATGGCTACACCTTC | CASHPPGQRYGYTF
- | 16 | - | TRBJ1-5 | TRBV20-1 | TGCAGTACTAGAGATCTACAGGACTATAGCAATCAGCCCCAGCATTTT | CSTRDLQDYSNQPQHF
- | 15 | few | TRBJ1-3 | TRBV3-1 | TGTGCCAGCAGCCAAGATATAGGTTCTGGAAACACCATATATTTT | CASSQDIGSGNTIYF
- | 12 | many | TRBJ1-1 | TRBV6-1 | TGTGCCACGGGACCGAAGAACACTGAAGCTTTCTTT | CATGPKNTEAFF
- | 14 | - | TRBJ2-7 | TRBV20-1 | TGCAGTGCCGACCGCGGGCTACCCCACGACGAGCAGTACTTC | CSADRGLPHDEQYF
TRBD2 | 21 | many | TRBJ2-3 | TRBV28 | TGTGCCAGCAGTTTGTATGGCAGTGGGCTAGCGGGAGGGCCGGGCACAGATACGCAGTATTTT | CASSLYGSGLAGGPGTDTQYF
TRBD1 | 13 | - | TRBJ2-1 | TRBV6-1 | TGTGCCAGCGACAGGACAGGATACAATGAGCAGTTCTTC | CASDRTGYNEQFF
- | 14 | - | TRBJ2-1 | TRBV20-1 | TGCAGTGCTCTCGGGGCGGCCGGAGGTAGTGAGCAGTTCTTC | CSALGAAGGSEQFF
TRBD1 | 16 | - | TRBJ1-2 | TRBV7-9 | TGTGCCAGCAGCCATGACAGGGGGGCCCTCCTTTATGGCTACACCTTC | CASSHDRGALLYGYTF
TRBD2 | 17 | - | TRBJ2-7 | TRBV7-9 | TGTGCCAGCAGCTTAGCCGACGGAACTAGCGGGACCTACGAGCAGTACTTC | CASSLADGTSGTYEQYF
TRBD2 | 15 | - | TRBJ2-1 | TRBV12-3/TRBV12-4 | TGTGCCAGCAGTCAACCCGGGACTAGGGTCAATGAGCAGTTCTTC | CASSQPGTRVNEQFF
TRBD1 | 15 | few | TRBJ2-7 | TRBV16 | TGTGCCAGCAGCCAATCAACGACAGGGCCCTACGAGCAGTACTTC | CASSQSTTGPYEQYF
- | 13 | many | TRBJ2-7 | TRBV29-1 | TGCAGCGTTTATGTACAGGGAAGCTACGAGCAGTACTTC | CSVYVQGSYEQYF
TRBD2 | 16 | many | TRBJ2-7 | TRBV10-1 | TGCGCCAGCAGTGACCAACTAGCGGGAGGTCCCTACGAGCAGTACTTC | CASSDQLAGGPYEQYF
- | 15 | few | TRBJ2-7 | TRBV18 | TGTGCCAGCTCCTATCTGGGCAGCTCGACCTACGAGCAGTACTTC | CASSYLGSSTYEQYF
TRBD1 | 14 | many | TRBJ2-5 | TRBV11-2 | TGTGCCAGCAGCCCGGACAGGGTCGAAGAGACCCAGTACTTC | CASSPDRVEETQYF
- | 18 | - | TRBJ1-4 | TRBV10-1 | TGCGCCAGCAGTGAGTCAAAGAAAGGGGACTCCGACTGGGGAAAACTGTTTTTT | CASSESKKGDSDWGKLFF
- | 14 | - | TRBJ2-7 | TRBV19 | TGTGCCAGTAGTACCCGCGGAAACCCCTACGAGCAGTACTTC | CASSTRGNPYEQYF
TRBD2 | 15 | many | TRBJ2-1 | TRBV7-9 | TGTGCCAGCAGCTCGACTAGCGGGAGGGGCAATGAGCAGTTCTTC | CASSSTSGRGNEQFF
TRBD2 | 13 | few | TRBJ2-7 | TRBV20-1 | TGCAGTGCCGCGGGACTAGCGGGTCACGAGCAGTACTTC | CSAAGLAGHEQYF
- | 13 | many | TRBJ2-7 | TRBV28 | TGTGCCAGCACCAAAGGGGACCTCTACGAGCAGTACTTC | CASTKGDLYEQYF
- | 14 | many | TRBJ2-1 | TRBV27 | TGTGCCACCTCACGGTTTGGTAGCGCTACCGAGCAGTTCTTC | CATSRFGSATEQFF
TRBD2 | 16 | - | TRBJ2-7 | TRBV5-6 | TGTGCCAGCAGCCCCTTGACTAGCGGTAGCTCCTACGAGCAGTACTTC | CASSPLTSGSSYEQYF
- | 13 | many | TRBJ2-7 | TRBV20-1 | TGCAGTGCTAGAGGGGAGGACCCCTACGAGCAGTACTTC | CSARGEDPYEQYF